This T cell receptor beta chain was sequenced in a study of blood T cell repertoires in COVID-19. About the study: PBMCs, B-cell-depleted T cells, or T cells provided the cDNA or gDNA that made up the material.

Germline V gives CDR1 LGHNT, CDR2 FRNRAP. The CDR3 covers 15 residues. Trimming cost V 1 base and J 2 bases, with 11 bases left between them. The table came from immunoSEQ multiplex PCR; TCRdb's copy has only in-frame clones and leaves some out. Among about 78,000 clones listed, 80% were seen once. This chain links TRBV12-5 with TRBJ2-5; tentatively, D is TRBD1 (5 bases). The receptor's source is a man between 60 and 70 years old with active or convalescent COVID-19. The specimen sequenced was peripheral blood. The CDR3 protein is CASGLGTTGQETQYF. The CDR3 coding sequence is TGTGCTAGTGGTTTGGGAACAACAGGTCAAGAGACCCAGTACTTC.